The 28 T cell receptor beta chains below come from one sample, sequenced in a study of blood T cell repertoires in COVID-19 (dated by TCRdb to about 2020). Receptors were amplified or captured by the immunoSEQ multiplex PCR assay. As stored in TCRdb, this immuneACCESS dataset retains in-frame rearrangements with V and J assigned. A fraction of the clones does not appear; measured against another copy, unresolved V genes explain less than half of the discrepancy, and the remainder lacks a known reason. The sample contains about 130,000 clones, roughly 85% of them found a single time. In total, the top ten clones hold around 4% of the sample. What was sequenced was peripheral blood. These receptors came from a human donor in a cohort sampled during active COVID-19.

The V gene is TRBV24-1, the J gene TRBJ2-2; D unclear. CDR1 is KGHDR, CDR2 SFDVKD, per germline. V dropped 5 bases and J dropped 1 base, with 4 bases sitting between them. The CDR3 length is 13 residues. CDR3 amino acids: CATSGQNTGELFF. The CDR3, as DNA: TGTGCCACCAGTGGTCAGAACACCGGGGAGCTGTTTTTT.

This clone was counted once. This chain joins TRBV2 and TRBJ2-5; TRBD2 agrees at 13 bases. The CDR3 has 17 residues. Germline V gives CDR1 SNHLY, CDR2 FYNNEI. V shed 8 bases, J shed 1 base, and the junction held 10 bases outside the gene matches. CDR3 bases: TGTGCCAGCCACCGGGGGACTAGCGGGGAGAGCCAAGAGACCCAGTACTTC. This translates into CASHRGTSGESQETQYF.

The V gene is TRBV4-3, the J gene TRBJ1-1; a possible D gene is TRBD1 (6 bases). The germline V and J ends were trimmed by 3 bases and 0 bases, with 8 bases remaining between them. CDR3 length: 14 amino acids. Germline V gene sequence: CDR1 LGHNA, CDR2 YSLEER. The CDR3 DNA reads TGCGCCAGCAGCCAGGACAGACTGAACACTGAAGCTTTCTTT. Translation gives CASSQDRLNTEAFF.

The rearrangement joins TRBV6-5 to TRBJ2-7; 7 nucleotides match TRBD1. The trim removed 11 bases at V and 2 bases at J, leaving 6 bases unmatched. CDR1 is MNHEY and CDR2 is SVGAGI in the germline V gene. The CDR3 contains 12 residues. This CDR3 is CALTGDTYEQYV. Here the CDR3 DNA reads TGTGCCTTAACAGGGGATACCTACGAGCAGTACGTC.

In the case of this clone: Other DNA sequences within the sample encode an identical CDR3. The chain combines TRBV7-2 with TRBJ2-3, with TRBD2 matching 7 bases. The CDR3 is made up of 15 amino acids. The trim removed 1 base at V and 3 bases at J, leaving 4 bases unmatched. Germline CDR1 and CDR2: SGHTA and FQGNSA. The CDR3 DNA is TGTGCCAGCAGCTTAGACGGGGGGAATACAGATACGCAGTATTTT. This translates into CASSLDGGNTDTQYF. Complete variable domain (other parts from reference TRBV7-2 and TRBJ2-3): GAGVSQSPSNKVTEKGKDVELRCDPISGHTALYWYRQSLGQGLEFLIYFQGNSAPDKSGLPSDRFSAERTGGSVSTLTIQRTQQEDSAVYLCASSLDGGNTDTQYFGPGTRLTVL.

The J gene is TRBJ1-1, the V gene TRBV2; tentatively, D is TRBD1 (6 bases). CDR3 length: 14 residues. V lost 1 base to trimming and J lost 7 bases, with 13 bases between them. CDR1 and CDR2 (germline): SNHLY, FYNNEI. The CDR3 sequence is CASSEGRGLGEAFF. In nucleotides, the CDR3 is TGTGCCAGCAGTGAAGGAAGGGGGTTGGGTGAAGCTTTCTTT.

V gene TRBV2 combines with J gene TRBJ2-5; TRBD1 agrees at 10 bases. The J segment lost 4 bases and the V segment lost 3 bases, leaving 5 bases of the junction unmatched. The length of the CDR3 is 15 residues. Germline values: CDR1 SNHLY, CDR2 FYNNEI. CDR3 residues: CASSEGQGRGETQYF. In DNA, the CDR3 is TGTGCCAGCAGTGAGGGACAGGGGCGGGGAGAGACCCAGTACTTC.

J is TRBJ2-5 and V is TRBV15; 10 bases are a match to TRBD1. CDR3 length equals 15 residues. CDR1 is LNHNV, CDR2 YYDKDF, per germline (reference sequence). V shed 1 base and J 7 bases; nucleotides not matched to a gene: 6. The CDR3, as DNA: TGTGCCACCAGCAGAGGTGACAGGGGGCTGGGGACCCAGTACTTC. This codes for CATSRGDRGLGTQYF.

The chain joins TRBV2 to TRBJ1-1; 8 nucleotides align to TRBD1. The CDR3 runs 12 residues. V lost 10 bases, J lost 6 bases, and 7 bases stayed unmatched. CDR1 is SNHLY, CDR2 FYNNEI, per germline. This CDR3 reads CATPGQAPEAFF. CDR3 nucleotide sequence: TGTGCCACCCCGGGACAGGCCCCTGAAGCTTTCTTT.

The rearrangement links TRBV29-1 to TRBJ2-5; D is unresolved. The germline V gene has CDR1 SQVTM and CDR2 ANQGSEA. V lost 6 bases, J lost 1 base, and 9 bases lay in between. The CDR3 is 12 amino acids. CDR3 sequence reads: CSVERSQETQYF. The CDR3 region has the DNA TGCAGCGTCGAGCGTTCCCAAGAGACCCAGTACTTC. Full variable domain (missing parts from reference TRBV29-1 and TRBJ2-5): SAVISQKPSRDICQRGTSLTIQCQVDSQVTMMFWYRQQPGQSLTLIATANQGSEATYESGFVIDKFPISRPNLTFSTLTVSNMSPEDSSIYLCSVERSQETQYFGPGTRLLVL.

The chain has TRBV7-2 and TRBJ1-5; possibly TRBD1 for D (6 bases). Germline assignment: CDR1 SGHTA and CDR2 FQGNSA. V dropped 7 bases and J dropped 1 base, with 14 bases sitting between them. The CDR3 has 15 amino acids. CDR3: CASNVGGASNQPQHF. CDR3 DNA: TGTGCCAGCAACGTAGGGGGGGCAAGCAATCAGCCCCAGCATTTT.

At least ten counts were recorded for this clone. The chain is built from TRBV2 and TRBJ1-5; no clear D gene. Trimming removed 3 bases from V and 3 bases from J, with 18 bases in between. CDR3 size: 17 residues. The germline CDR1 and CDR2 sequences are SNHLY and FYNNEI. The CDR3: CASSEFLLARANQPQHF. In nucleotides, the CDR3 is TGTGCCAGCAGTGAGTTTCTTTTAGCGAGGGCCAATCAGCCCCAGCATTTT.

The CDR3 reads CASSLRDRVNTEAFF. In DNA form, the CDR3 reads TGCGCCAGCAGCCTTCGGGACAGGGTTAACACTGAAGCTTTCTTT. V is TRBV5-1 and J is TRBJ1-1, with 9 bases lining up with TRBD1. This CDR3 region has 15 residues. Germline V gene lookup returns CDR1 SGHRS and CDR2 YFSETQ. The trim removed 4 bases at V and 2 bases at J, leaving 6 bases unmatched.

The chain links TRBV4-1 to TRBJ2-1; D may be TRBD2 (5 bases). Per the germline V gene, CDR1 is MGHRA and CDR2 is YSYEKL. Trimming left V 0 bases short and J 4 bases short, with 13 bases between. The CDR3 extends over 16 amino acids. In DNA, the CDR3 is TGCGCCAGCAGCCAAGACGCGACGGGGTTTTACAATGAGCAGTTCTTC. The encoded protein is CASSQDATGFYNEQFF.

This chain uses TRBV13 with TRBJ1-6; 7 positions agree with TRBD1. CDR3 length: 16 residues. V was clipped by 0 bases and J by 10 bases; unmatched bases: 9. CDR1 is PRHDT, CDR2 FYEKMQ, per germline (reference sequence). This CDR3 is CASSLGPPGGGSPLHF. CDR3 nucleotides: TGTGCCAGCAGCTTAGGCCCTCCAGGGGGAGGATCACCCCTCCACTTT.

In the case of this clone: The junction departs from the called germline gene at one end, perhaps through a read error. This chain joins TRBV7-7 and TRBJ1-1; 8 bases are shared with TRBD1. In germline, CDR1 is SSHAT, CDR2 FNYEAQ (reference sequence). The CDR3 sequence is 18 residues long. In DNA form, the CDR3 reads TGTGCTAGCAGCACCCGTGCGTCCGGCTCCGGGACAGGCACTGAAGCTTTCTTT. Translating it yields CASSTRASGSGTGTEAFF.

The J gene is TRBJ1-5, the V gene TRBV19; 7 bases are a match to TRBD1. CDR3 size: 12 residues. CDR1 LNHDA and CDR2 SQIVND come from the germline V gene (reference sequence). Trimming took 6 bases from V and 7 from J; bases not matched to a gene: 3. The CDR3 region is CASRTGRQPQHF. CDR3 sequence (DNA): TGTGCCAGTAGGACAGGGAGGCAGCCCCAGCATTTT.

The chain recombines TRBV9 with TRBJ1-1; D uncertain. Trimming took off 1 base at V and 0 bases at J, with 7 bases between the two ends. Germline V lookup: CDR1 SGDLS, CDR2 YYNGEE. There are 14 residues in the CDR3. DNA for the CDR3: TGTGCCAGCAGCGTAAACAGCCTGAACACTGAAGCTTTCTTT. As protein: CASSVNSLNTEAFF.

The V call is TRBV6-5, the J call TRBJ1-2, with TRBD1 identical over 10 bases. There are 12 residues in the CDR3. V lost 5 bases, J lost 10 bases, and 4 bases stayed unmatched. From germline, CDR1 is MNHEY and CDR2 SVGAGI. CDR3 amino acids: CASSRTGGNYTF. Here the CDR3 DNA reads TGTGCCAGCAGTAGGACAGGGGGAAACTACACCTTC.

The genes are TRBV10-3 and TRBJ1-2; 11 bases map to TRBD1. Germline V gene sequence: CDR1 ENHRY, CDR2 SYGVKD. The CDR3 is 13 amino acids. The junction had 8 bases not matched to a gene; V was cut back by 11 bases and J by 6 bases. As DNA, the CDR3 is TGTGCCGCAACCGGGACAGGGGGTGATGGCTACACCTTC. Translation gives CAATGTGGDGYTF.

The V and J genes are TRBV11-2 and TRBJ2-7; maybe TRBD1 (5 bases). CDR1 is SGHAT and CDR2 is FQNNGV in the germline V gene. The V and J ends lost 3 bases and 1 base respectively, with 13 bases between them. The CDR3 sequence is 15 residues long. CDR3 DNA sequence: TGTGCCAGCAGCTTGTTCTGGGGCGCGTCCTACGAGCAGTACGTC. This sequence encodes CASSLFWGASYEQYV.

The J gene is TRBJ2-1, the V gene TRBV28, with 7 nucleotides matching TRBD1. The V and J ends lost 5 bases and 14 bases, in that order; junction bases with no gene match: 9. The CDR3 extends over 12 amino acids. Germline lookup yields CDR1 MDHEN and CDR2 SYDVKM. The CDR3 sequence is CASSPPDRWKFF. The CDR3 region has the DNA TGTGCCAGCAGTCCTCCGGACAGGTGGAAGTTCTTC.

The chain uses TRBV5-1 and TRBJ2-5; tentative D call: TRBD2 (6 bases). This CDR3 is 13 amino acids long. Germline loops: CDR1 SGHRS, CDR2 YFSETQ. V dropped 2 bases and J dropped 2 bases, with 7 bases sitting between them. In DNA form, the CDR3 reads TGCGCCAGCAGCTTCGGGGGTCAAGAGACCCAGTACTTC. It translates to CASSFGGQETQYF.

V and J are TRBV9 and TRBJ1-4, with TRBD1 as a possible D gene (6 bases). V was cut by 4 bases and J by 8 bases, with 18 bases left in between. The CDR3 sequence is 15 residues long. Germline V gene data show CDR1 as SGDLS and CDR2 as YYNGEE. The chain's CDR3 is CASSLGDITEEKLFF. CDR3 nucleotide sequence: TGTGCCAGCAGCCTGGGGGACATCACGGAGGAAAAACTGTTTTTT.

This clone appeared a single time. This rearrangement joins TRBV5-6 to TRBJ1-1; possibly TRBD1 for D (5 bases). Germline V gene sequence: CDR1 SGHDT, CDR2 YYEEEE. The length of the CDR3 is 14 residues. The V end was cut by 1 base, the J end by 5 bases, with 12 bases between. The CDR3 DNA follows: TGTGCCAGCAGCTTGTCGGCAGGGAAAACTGAAGCTTTCTTT. Translating it yields CASSLSAGKTEAFF.

This chain links TRBV6-1 with TRBJ1-3; 7 bases match TRBD1. The CDR3 is 17 amino acids. CDR1 and CDR2 from the germline V gene are MNHNS and SASEGT. With 4 bases clipped from V and 3 bases from J, the junction kept 12 bases outside the gene matches. CDR3: CASSAAPRGSFGNTIYF. The CDR3, as DNA: TGTGCCAGCAGTGCTGCACCCAGGGGGTCTTTTGGAAACACCATATATTTT.

The V call is TRBV10-3, the J call TRBJ1-3; no clear D. In germline, CDR1 is ENHRY, CDR2 SYGVKD. V shed 5 bases and J shed 0 bases, with 11 bases lying between them. CDR3 length equals 15 residues. CDR3 protein: CAISLGSRSGNTIYF. The CDR3 coding sequence is TGTGCCATCAGTTTGGGCAGCCGCTCTGGAAACACCATATATTTT.

This chain links TRBV4-2 with TRBJ2-7, with TRBD1 matching over 7 bases. Germline V lookup: CDR1 LGHNA, CDR2 YNFKEQ. V dropped 8 bases and J dropped 3; count of bases not matched to a gene: 10. The CDR3 extends over 14 amino acids. The CDR3 reads CASGSNRGGYEQYF. The DNA for the CDR3 is TGTGCCAGCGGGTCTAACAGGGGCGGCTACGAGCAGTACTTC.